This T cell receptor beta chain was identified during a study of cytomegalovirus exposure and HLA in healthy donors. Between the trimmed V and J ends, which lost 3 bases and 0 bases, there was a span of 9 bases. The CDR3 extends over 15 amino acids. CDR1 is GTSNPN, CDR2 SVGIG, per germline (reference sequence). Remarks on this clone: Its matching antigen is unknown.

General study findings and limits: The classifier was said to identify cytomegalovirus status with high specificity and sensitivity.

With 60 Vbeta and 13 Jbeta primers, the PCR was carried out. Produced via immunoSEQ multiplex PCR; TCRdb's table is partial and in-frame only. The table has approximately 130,000 clones, about 75% seen once; the top ten hold roughly 3%. Each donor was healthy, and each was a bone marrow donor. Specimen: PBMCs. This TCR came from a woman aged 40 to 49 in good health and CMV-seropositive. V is TRBV30 and J is TRBJ2-6; no clear D. CDR3 loop: CAWSEASSGANVLTF. Here the CDR3 DNA reads TGTGCCTGGAGCGAGGCGAGCTCTGGGGCCAACGTCCTGACTTTC.